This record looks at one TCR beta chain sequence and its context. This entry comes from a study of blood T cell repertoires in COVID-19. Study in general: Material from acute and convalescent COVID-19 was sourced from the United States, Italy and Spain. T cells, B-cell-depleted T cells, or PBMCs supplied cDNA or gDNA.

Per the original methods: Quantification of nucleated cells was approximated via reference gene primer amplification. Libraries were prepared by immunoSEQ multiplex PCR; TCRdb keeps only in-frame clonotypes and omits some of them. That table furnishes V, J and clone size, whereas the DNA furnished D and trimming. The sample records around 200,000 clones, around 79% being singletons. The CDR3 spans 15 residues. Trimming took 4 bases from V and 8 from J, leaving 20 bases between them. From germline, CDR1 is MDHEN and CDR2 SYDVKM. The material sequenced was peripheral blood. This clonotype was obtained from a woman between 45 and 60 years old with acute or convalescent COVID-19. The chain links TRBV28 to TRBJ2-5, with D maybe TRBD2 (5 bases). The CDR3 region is CASSSVLATSGTQYF. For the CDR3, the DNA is TGTGCCAGCAGTTCCGTCCTTGCGACCTCGGGAACCCAGTACTTC.